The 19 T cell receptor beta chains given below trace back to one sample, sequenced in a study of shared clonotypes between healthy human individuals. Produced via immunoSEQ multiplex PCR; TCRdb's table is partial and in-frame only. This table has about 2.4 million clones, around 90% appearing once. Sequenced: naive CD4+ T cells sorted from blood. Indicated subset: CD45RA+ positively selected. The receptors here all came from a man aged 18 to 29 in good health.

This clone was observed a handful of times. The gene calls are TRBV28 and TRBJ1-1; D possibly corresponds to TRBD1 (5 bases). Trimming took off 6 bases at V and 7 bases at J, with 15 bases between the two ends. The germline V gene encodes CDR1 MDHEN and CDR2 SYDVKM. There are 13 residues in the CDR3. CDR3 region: CASRLAQGNEAFF. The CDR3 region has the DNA TGTGCCAGCAGGTTGGCCCAGGGTAATGAAGCTTTCTTT.

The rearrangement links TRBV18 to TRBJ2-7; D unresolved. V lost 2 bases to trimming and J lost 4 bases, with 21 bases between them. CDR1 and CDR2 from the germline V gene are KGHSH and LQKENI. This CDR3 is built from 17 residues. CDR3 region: CASSPNRVNVFSYEQYF. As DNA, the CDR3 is TGTGCCAGCTCACCAAATAGAGTTAATGTGTTCAGTTACGAGCAGTACTTC. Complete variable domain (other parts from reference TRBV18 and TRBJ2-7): NAGVMQNPRHLVRRRGQEARLRCSPMKGHSHVYWYRQLPEEGLKFMVYLQKENIIDESGMPKERFSAEFPKEGPSILRIQQVVRGDSAAYFCASSPNRVNVFSYEQYFGPGTRLTVT.

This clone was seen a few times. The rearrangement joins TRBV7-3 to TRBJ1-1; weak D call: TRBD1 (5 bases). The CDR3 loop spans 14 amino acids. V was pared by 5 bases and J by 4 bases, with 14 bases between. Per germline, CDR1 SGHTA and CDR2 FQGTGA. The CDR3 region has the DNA TGTGCCAGCAGCCCGGGAGTTCAGGGCACTGAAGCTTTCTTT. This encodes CASSPGVQGTEAFF. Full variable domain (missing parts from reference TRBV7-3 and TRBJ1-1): GAGVSQTPSNKVTEKGKYVELRCDPISGHTALYWYRQSLGQGPEFLIYFQGTGAADDSGLPNDRFFAVRPEGSVSTLKIQRTERGDSAVYLCASSPGVQGTEAFFGQGTRLTVV.

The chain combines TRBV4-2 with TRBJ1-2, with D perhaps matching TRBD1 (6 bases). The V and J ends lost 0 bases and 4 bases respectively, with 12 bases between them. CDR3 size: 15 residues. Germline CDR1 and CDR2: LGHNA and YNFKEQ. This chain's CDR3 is CASSQDTGTPYGYTF. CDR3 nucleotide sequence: TGTGCCAGCAGCCAAGATACCGGGACACCCTATGGCTACACCTTC.

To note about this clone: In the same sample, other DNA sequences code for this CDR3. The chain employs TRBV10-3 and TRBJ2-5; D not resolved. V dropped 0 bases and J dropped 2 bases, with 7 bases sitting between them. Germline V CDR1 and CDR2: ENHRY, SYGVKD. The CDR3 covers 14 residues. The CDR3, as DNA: TGTGCCATCAGTGAGTCGACTTCACAAGAGACCCAGTACTTC. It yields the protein CAISESTSQETQYF.

This CDR3 reads CASRGEGGTGNQPQHF. CDR3 coding DNA: TGTGCCAGCAGAGGGGAAGGGGGCACGGGCAATCAGCCCCAGCATTTT. This chain connects TRBV5-8 to TRBJ1-5; 7 bases match TRBD1. The V and J ends lost 5 bases and 2 bases, in that order; junction bases with no gene match: 10. The CDR3 loop spans 16 amino acids. Germline CDR1 SGHTS, CDR2 YDEGEE.

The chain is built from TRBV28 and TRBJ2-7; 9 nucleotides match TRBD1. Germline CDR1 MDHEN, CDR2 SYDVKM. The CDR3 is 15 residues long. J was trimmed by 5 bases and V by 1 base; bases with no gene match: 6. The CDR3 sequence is CASSLSLQGADEQYF. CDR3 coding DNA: TGTGCCAGCAGTTTATCCCTACAGGGGGCCGACGAGCAGTACTTC.

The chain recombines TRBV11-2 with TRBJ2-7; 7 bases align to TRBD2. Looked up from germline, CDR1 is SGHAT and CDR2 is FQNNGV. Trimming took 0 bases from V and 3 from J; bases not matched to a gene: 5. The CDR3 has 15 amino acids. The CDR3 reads CASSLETSTFYEQYF. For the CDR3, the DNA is TGTGCCAGCAGCTTAGAGACTAGCACCTTCTACGAGCAGTACTTC.

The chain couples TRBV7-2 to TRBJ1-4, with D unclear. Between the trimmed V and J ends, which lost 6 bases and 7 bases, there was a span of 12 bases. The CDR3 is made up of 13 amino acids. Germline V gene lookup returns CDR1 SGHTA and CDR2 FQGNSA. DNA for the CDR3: TGTGCCAGCAGTTATAATTTTGGTGAAAAACTGTTTTTT. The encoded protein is CASSYNFGEKLFF.

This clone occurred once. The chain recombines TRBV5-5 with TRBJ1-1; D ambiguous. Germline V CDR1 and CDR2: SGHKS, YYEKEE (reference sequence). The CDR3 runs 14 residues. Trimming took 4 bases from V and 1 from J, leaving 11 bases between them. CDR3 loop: CASSPVSRNTEAFF. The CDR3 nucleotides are TGTGCCAGCAGCCCAGTGAGCCGGAACACTGAAGCTTTCTTT.

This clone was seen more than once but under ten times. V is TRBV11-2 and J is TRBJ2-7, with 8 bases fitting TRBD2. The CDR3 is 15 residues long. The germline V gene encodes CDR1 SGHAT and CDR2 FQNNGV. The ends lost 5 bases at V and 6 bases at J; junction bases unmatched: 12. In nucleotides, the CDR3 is TGTGCCAGCAGCCCGAAGGGTAGCGGGGACGGCGAGCAGTACTTC. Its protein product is CASSPKGSGDGEQYF. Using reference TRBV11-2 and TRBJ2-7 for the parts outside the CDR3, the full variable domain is EAGVAQSPRYKIIEKRQSVAFWCNPISGHATLYWYQQILGQGPKLLIQFQNNGVVDDSQLPKDRFSAERLKGVDSTLKIQPAKLEDSAVYLCASSPKGSGDGEQYFGPGTRLTVT.

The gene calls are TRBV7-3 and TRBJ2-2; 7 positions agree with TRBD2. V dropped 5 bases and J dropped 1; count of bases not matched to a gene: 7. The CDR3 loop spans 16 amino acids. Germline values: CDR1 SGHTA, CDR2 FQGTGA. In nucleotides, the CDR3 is TGTGCCAGCAGCCTCCTTGGGGGGGAGAACACCGGGGAGCTGTTTTTT. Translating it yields CASSLLGGENTGELFF.

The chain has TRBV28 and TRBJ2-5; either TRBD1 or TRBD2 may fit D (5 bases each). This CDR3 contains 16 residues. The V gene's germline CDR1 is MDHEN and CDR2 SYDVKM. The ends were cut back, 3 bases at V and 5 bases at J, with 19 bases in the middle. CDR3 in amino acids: CASSFSGTPVGETQYF. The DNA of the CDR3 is TGTGCCAGCAGTTTTTCCGGGACCCCGGTGGGGGAGACCCAGTACTTC.

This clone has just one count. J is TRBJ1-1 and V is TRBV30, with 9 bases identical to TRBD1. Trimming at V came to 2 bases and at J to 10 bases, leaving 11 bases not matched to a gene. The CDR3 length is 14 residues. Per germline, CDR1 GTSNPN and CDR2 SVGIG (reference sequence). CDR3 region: CAWSPSGTGMVAFF. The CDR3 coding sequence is TGTGCCTGGAGTCCATCCGGGACAGGGATGGTAGCTTTCTTT.

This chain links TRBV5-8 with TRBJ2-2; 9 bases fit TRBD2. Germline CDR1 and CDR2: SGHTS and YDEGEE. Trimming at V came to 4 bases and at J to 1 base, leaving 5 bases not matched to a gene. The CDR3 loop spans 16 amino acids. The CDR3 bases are TGTGCCAGCAGCCCGGGGACTAGCCGGAACACCGGGGAGCTGTTTTTT. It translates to CASSPGTSRNTGELFF.

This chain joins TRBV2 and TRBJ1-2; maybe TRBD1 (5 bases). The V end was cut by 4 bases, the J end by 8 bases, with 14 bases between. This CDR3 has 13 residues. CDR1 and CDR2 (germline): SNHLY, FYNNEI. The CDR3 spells CASSVGRVEGYTF. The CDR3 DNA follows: TGTGCCAGCAGTGTCGGCAGGGTCGAAGGCTACACCTTC. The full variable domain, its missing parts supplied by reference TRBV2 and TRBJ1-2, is EPEVTQTPSHQVTQMGQEVILRCVPISNHLYFYWYRQILGQKVEFLVSFYNNEISEKSEIFDDQFSVERPDGSNFTLKIRSTKLEDSAMYFCASSVGRVEGYTFGSGTRLTVV.

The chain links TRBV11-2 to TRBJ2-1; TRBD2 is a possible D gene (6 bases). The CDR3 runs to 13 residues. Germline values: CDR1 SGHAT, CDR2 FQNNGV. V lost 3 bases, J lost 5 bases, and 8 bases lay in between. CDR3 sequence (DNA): TGTGCCAGCAGCTTCCGGGGGAACAATGAGCAGTTCTTC. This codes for CASSFRGNNEQFF.

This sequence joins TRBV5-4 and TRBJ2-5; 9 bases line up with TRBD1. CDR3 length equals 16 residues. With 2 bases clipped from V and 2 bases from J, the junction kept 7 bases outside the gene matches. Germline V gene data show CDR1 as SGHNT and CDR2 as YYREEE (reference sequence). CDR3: CASSFGGTGYQETQYF. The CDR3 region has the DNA TGTGCCAGCAGCTTTGGCGGGACAGGGTATCAAGAGACCCAGTACTTC. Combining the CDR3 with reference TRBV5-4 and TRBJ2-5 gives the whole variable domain ETGVTQSPTHLIKTRGQQVTLRCSSQSGHNTVSWYQQALGQGPQFIFQYYREEENGRGNFPPRFSGLQFPNYSSELNVNALELDDSALYLCASSFGGTGYQETQYFGPGTRLLVL.

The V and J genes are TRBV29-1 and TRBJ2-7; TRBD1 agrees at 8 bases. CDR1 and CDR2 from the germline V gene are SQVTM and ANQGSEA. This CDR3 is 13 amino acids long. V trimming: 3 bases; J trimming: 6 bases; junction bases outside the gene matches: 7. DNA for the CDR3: TGCAGCGTTGAGGGCGCAGGGGGCCTCGAGCAGTACTTC. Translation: CSVEGAGGLEQYF.